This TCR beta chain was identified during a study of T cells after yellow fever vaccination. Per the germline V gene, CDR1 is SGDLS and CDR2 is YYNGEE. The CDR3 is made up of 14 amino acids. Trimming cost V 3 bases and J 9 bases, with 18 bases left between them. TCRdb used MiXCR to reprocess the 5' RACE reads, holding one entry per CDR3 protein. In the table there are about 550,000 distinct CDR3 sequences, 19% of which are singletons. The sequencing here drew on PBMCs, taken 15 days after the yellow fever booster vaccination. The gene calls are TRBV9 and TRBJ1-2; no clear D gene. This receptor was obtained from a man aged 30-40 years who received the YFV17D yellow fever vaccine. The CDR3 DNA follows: TGTGCCAGCAGCGCTGACTACTTGATAGAGCGCTACACCTTC. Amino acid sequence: CASSADYLIERYTF.